The next 23 T cell receptor beta chains were all read from a single sample in a study of cytomegalovirus exposure and HLA in healthy donors. With 60 Vbeta and 13 Jbeta primers, the PCR was carried out. The method was immunoSEQ multiplex PCR; TCRdb's version includes in-frame clones alone and lacks a portion of them. The table has over 45,000 clones, around 83% seen once; the top ten hold 3.5% to 5%. The specimen was PBMCs. The receptor set was obtained from a man aged 25-45 years in good health and CMV-seronegative.

V is TRBV2 and J is TRBJ1-3; 8 bases align to TRBD1. This CDR3 has 15 residues. The germline V gene has CDR1 SNHLY and CDR2 FYNNEI. After removal of 8 bases from V and 0 bases from J, the junction contained 6 bases not matched to a gene. The CDR3 nucleotides read TGTGCCAGCCAACTCGACAGGGGCTCTGGAAACACCATATATTTT. As protein: CASQLDRGSGNTIYF.

The chain links TRBV19 to TRBJ1-1; D is possibly TRBD1 (5 bases). Germline-derived CDR1 and CDR2 are LNHDA and SQIVND (reference sequence). CDR3 length equals 13 residues. Trimming shortened V by 6 bases and J by 5 bases, and 13 bases separated the two germline ends. The CDR3 loop reads CASSPQGRTEAFF. Here the CDR3 DNA reads TGTGCCAGTAGCCCCCAGGGTAGGACTGAAGCTTTCTTT.

This chain connects TRBV19 to TRBJ1-2; D not resolved. Germline V gene lookup returns CDR1 LNHDA and CDR2 SQIVND (reference sequence). The CDR3 runs to 14 residues. V lost 4 bases and J 0 bases, leaving 9 bases between the germline ends. The CDR3 reads CASSTEYSNYGYTF. In DNA, the CDR3 is TGTGCCAGTAGTACCGAATACTCTAACTATGGCTACACCTTC.

The rearrangement joins TRBV27 to TRBJ2-2; 10 bases map to TRBD1. Germline V gene lookup returns CDR1 MNHEY and CDR2 SMNVEV (reference sequence). V trimming: 5 bases; J trimming: 3 bases; junction bases outside the gene matches: 3. This CDR3 is 15 amino acids long. The CDR3 DNA reads as TGTGCCAGCAGTCGACAGGGGGCGGACACCGGGGAGCTGTTTTTT. It translates to CASSRQGADTGELFF.

This clone was detected a few times. The J gene is TRBJ2-7, the V gene TRBV4-3; 8 nucleotides align to TRBD1. Germline-derived CDR1 and CDR2 are LGHNA and YSLEER. The CDR3 contains 13 residues. The ends lost 4 bases at V and 6 bases at J; junction bases unmatched: 5. Here the CDR3 reads CASSLQGAAEQYF. The CDR3 bases are TGCGCCAGCAGCCTTCAGGGGGCGGCCGAGCAGTACTTC.

The chain recombines TRBV10-1 with TRBJ2-6; TRBD1 might be the D (6 bases). Trimming stripped 4 bases from V and 4 bases from J, with 26 bases between. This CDR3 is 20 amino acids long. Per germline, CDR1 WNHNN and CDR2 SYGVQD (reference sequence). The DNA of the CDR3 is TGCGCCAGCAGTGGGGGGCCCACCGGGACCCCACCCCTCGGGGCCAACGTCCTGACTTTC. Translation: CASSGGPTGTPPLGANVLTF.

In this sample, this clone turned up a few times. This chain uses TRBV2 with TRBJ1-1, with TRBD1 as a possible D gene (5 bases). Per germline, CDR1 SNHLY and CDR2 FYNNEI. This CDR3 region has 14 residues. Trimming removed 10 bases from V and 0 bases from J, with 15 bases in between. The CDR3 spells CANLYDRMNTEAFF. DNA of the CDR3: TGTGCCAACCTCTACGACAGAATGAACACTGAAGCTTTCTTT.

This clone has more than one count but fewer than ten. V gene TRBV6-5 combines with J gene TRBJ2-7; 8 bases are a match to TRBD2. Germline V CDR1 and CDR2: MNHEY, SVGAGI. V lost 2 bases, J lost 5 bases, and 8 bases stayed unmatched. The CDR3 runs to 15 residues. The CDR3 protein is CASSYGAGARNEQYF. The CDR3 coding sequence is TGTGCCAGCAGTTACGGAGCGGGAGCACGGAACGAGCAGTACTTC.

This rearrangement joins TRBV11-2 to TRBJ2-7, with 9 bases lining up with TRBD1. The V gene's germline CDR1 is SGHAT and CDR2 FQNNGV. J was trimmed by 3 bases and V by 5 bases; bases with no gene match: 5. The CDR3 length is 14 residues. CDR3 coding DNA: TGTGCCAGCAGCCCAACGACAGGGGGCTACGAGCAGTACTTC. The encoded protein is CASSPTTGGYEQYF.

The gene calls are TRBV7-9 and TRBJ2-7; possible D gene TRBD1, 6 bases. With the DNA end fitting TRBJ2-5 better, the J assignment may be wrong. This CDR3 spans 13 amino acids. Germline CDR1 SEHNR, CDR2 FQNEAQ (reference sequence). CDR3 sequence (DNA): TGTGCCAGCAGCTTACAGGGGCGGGAGACCCAGTACTTC. Its translation: CASSLQGRETQYF.

This chain connects TRBV5-5 to TRBJ2-3; D is perhaps TRBD2 (7 bases). V shed 1 base and J shed 3 bases, with 12 bases lying between them. CDR3 length equals 15 residues. The germline gives CDR1 SGHKS, CDR2 YYEKEE (reference sequence). The CDR3 sequence: CASSLWGGETDTQYF. The CDR3 DNA is TGTGCCAGCAGCTTGTGGGGGGGCGAGACAGATACGCAGTATTTT.

The chain uses TRBV4-1 and TRBJ1-2, with a weak D call TRBD1 (5 bases). The germline gives CDR1 MGHRA, CDR2 YSYEKL. V lost 0 bases, J lost 0 bases, and 11 bases lay in between. The CDR3 extends over 16 amino acids. This CDR3 reads CASSQDMTDTNYGYTF. The CDR3 bases are TGCGCCAGCAGCCAAGATATGACAGATACTAACTATGGCTACACCTTC.

The CDR3 DNA is TGTGCCAGCAGTAAGACTAGCGGGGGGGCCAATGAGCAGTTCTTC. This codes for CASSKTSGGANEQFF. The chain couples TRBV6-4 to TRBJ2-1; 14 bases are a match to TRBD2. The junction had 3 bases not matched to a gene; V was cut back by 5 bases and J by 6 bases. This CDR3 has 15 amino acids. Germline assignment: CDR1 MRHNA and CDR2 SNTAGT.

The V call is TRBV19, the J call TRBJ2-2, with D perhaps matching TRBD1 (6 bases). The germline gives CDR1 LNHDA, CDR2 SQIVND (reference sequence). With 6 bases removed from V and 6 bases from J, the gap between germline ends came to 17 bases. This CDR3 region has 15 residues. Here the CDR3 reads CASRSQGIIAGELFF. The DNA for the CDR3 is TGTGCCAGTAGAAGTCAGGGGATTATCGCCGGGGAGCTGTTTTTT.

The chain combines TRBV7-9 with TRBJ2-5, with a weak D call TRBD1 (6 bases). The end of the DNA fits TRBJ2-7 better, so the J call may be wrong. The germline CDR1 and CDR2 sequences are SEHNR and FQNEAQ (reference sequence). The CDR3 sequence is 14 residues long. CDR3 coding DNA: TGTGCCAGCAGCTTAGCGGGGGCAACCTACGAGCAGTACTTC. This sequence encodes CASSLAGATYEQYF.

The rearrangement links TRBV7-2 to TRBJ2-1; D unclear. Germline V gene lookup returns CDR1 SGHTA and CDR2 FQGNSA. The CDR3 contains 13 residues. The V end was cut by 2 bases, the J end by 13 bases, with 15 bases between. Written as DNA, the CDR3 is TGTGCCAGCAGCTTACGCGGCGTCGAGACCCAGTTCTTC. Translating gives CASSLRGVETQFF.

The J gene is TRBJ2-5, the V gene TRBV9, with a possible D match to TRBD2 (5 bases). CDR1 is SGDLS and CDR2 is YYNGEE in the germline V gene. With 0 bases removed from V and 5 bases from J, the gap between germline ends came to 8 bases. The CDR3 is made up of 13 amino acids. The CDR3 here is CASSVGGLETQYF. CDR3 sequence (DNA): TGTGCCAGCAGCGTAGGAGGGCTGGAGACCCAGTACTTC.

The chain combines TRBV27 with TRBJ2-5; 9 nucleotides align to TRBD1. Germline CDR1 is MNHEY and CDR2 is SMNVEV (reference sequence). There are 14 residues in the CDR3. V shed 2 bases and J 6 bases; nucleotides not matched to a gene: 4. CDR3: CASSLTGGGKTQYF. CDR3 nucleotide sequence: TGTGCCAGCAGTTTAACAGGGGGCGGAAAGACCCAGTACTTC.

The chain is built from TRBV7-6 and TRBJ2-1; 8 bases align to TRBD2. Germline values: CDR1 SGHVS, CDR2 FNYEAQ. Trimming at V came to 5 bases and at J to 8 bases, leaving 8 bases not matched to a gene. CDR3 length: 14 residues. CDR3 region: CASSSSGTLDEQFF. The CDR3 DNA reads TGTGCCAGCAGCAGTAGCGGGACGTTAGATGAGCAGTTCTTC.

The rearrangement uses TRBV5-4 and TRBJ2-3; TRBD2 aligns across 7 bases. Germline lookup yields CDR1 SGHNT and CDR2 YYREEE (reference sequence). The CDR3 has 16 amino acids. V lost 0 bases to trimming and J lost 2 bases; unmatched junction nucleotides: 6. The CDR3 reads CASSLGTRKSTDTQYF. The CDR3 region has the DNA TGTGCCAGCAGCTTGGGGACTAGGAAGTCCACAGATACGCAGTATTTT.

This chain uses TRBV27 with TRBJ1-6; TRBD1 is a possible D gene (5 bases). Germline V gene sequence: CDR1 MNHEY, CDR2 SMNVEV (reference sequence). V gave up 5 bases and J gave up 1 base, with 21 bases separating them. The length of the CDR3 is 19 residues. The CDR3 nucleotides are TGTGCCAGCAGTCTGACCCAAACTCCAGGGTCATCCTATAATTCACCCCTCCACTTT. Protein: CASSLTQTPGSSYNSPLHF.

This clone turned up a few times. The chain has TRBV27 and TRBJ1-5, with unresolved D. Trimming took 3 bases from V and 4 from J, leaving 4 bases between them. Germline CDR1 is MNHEY and CDR2 is SMNVEV (reference sequence). This CDR3 region has 12 residues. For the CDR3, the DNA is TGTGCCAGCAGTTTTAGAAATCAGCCCCAGCATTTT. Amino acid sequence: CASSFRNQPQHF.

The chain couples TRBV5-5 to TRBJ1-1, with D possibly being TRBD1 (6 bases). The CDR3 covers 12 residues. V was cut by 4 bases and J by 5 bases, with 9 bases left in between. The germline V gene has CDR1 SGHKS and CDR2 YYEKEE (reference sequence). Here the CDR3 DNA reads TGTGCCAGCAGCCATACAGGGACTGAAGCTTTCTTT. Translation gives CASSHTGTEAFF.